This entry concerns a single TCR beta chain. The target of this receptor is not known. Base qualities are missing; no much larger clone stands one base away. The ophthalmopathy patients had moderately to severely active disease, with a Clinical Activity Score of 3 or higher, a NOSPECS grade of 4 or higher, and a disease duration of less than 3 months. Patients with other autoimmune diseases, uncontrolled infections, pregnancy or lactation were excluded from the study. Diagnosis was based on clinical symptoms, serum thyroxine, TRAb, thyroid ultrasound and orbital computed tomography. Ficoll-Paque density gradient centrifugation was used to isolate PBMCs from about 9 ml of fresh peripheral blood. Total RNA was extracted with Trizol reagent and quality-checked on an Agilent 2100 Bioanalyzer. This sample was included in a study of Graves' ophthalmopathy and Graves' hyperthyroidism (dated by TCRdb to 2017 to 2018). Looking at the study overall: Peripheral blood was collected at initial diagnosis, prior to any treatment. Following sample collection, hyperthyroidism patients were given methimazole at a starting dose of 30 mg daily, and ophthalmopathy patients were given high-dose intravenous methylprednisolone. In total, 135 blood samples were TCR-sequenced: fewer than 50 ophthalmopathy, roughly 77 hyperthyroidism and 17 hyperthyroidism-to-ophthalmopathy patients. T-cell repertoires of thyroid tissue and blood were compared in more than 5 hyperthyroidism patients. An independent validation cohort was composed of approximately 18 hyperthyroidism patients and over 15 patients who later progressed from hyperthyroidism to ophthalmopathy. The study used TCR beta repertoire signatures to distinguish Graves' ophthalmopathy from Graves' hyperthyroidism and to predict progression to ophthalmopathy. To explore V-J signatures that separate ophthalmopathy from hyperthyroidism, a discovery set of 95 to 100 patients was enrolled, consisting of about 45 with ophthalmopathy and around 57 with stable hyperthyroidism.

Study-level results and caveats: In validation, the model predicted ophthalmopathy progression with 55% to 71% sensitivity and about 73% specificity; approximately 12 predicted patients were CT-confirmed with GO in a median of approximately 6.2 months. Most expanded thyroid clonotypes with frequency above 0.001 were also detected in blood, suggesting blood repertoires may reflect the thyroid immune response. Sample size was not predetermined statistically, and investigators were not blinded to group allocation. Ophthalmopathy was separated from stable hyperthyroidism by the 13-signature model with just under 90% sensitivity and approximately 84% specificity in cross-validation and with 80%/75% in the test set.

Trimming takes 3 bases from V and 0 bases from J, and the germline ends sit 12 bases apart. The germline V gene specifies SGHVS as CDR1 and FQNEAQ as CDR2. From its cysteine to its phenylalanine, the CDR3 spans 15 amino acids. Just CDR3 DNA is preserved here, 45 bases in frame from base 1. For repertoire sequencing, TCR beta CDR3 regions were amplified from RNA transcripts. A first-round RT-PCR used HTBI primers with the Qiagen OneStep RT-PCR kit, followed by a second-round multiplex PCR, size selection and purification. The libraries underwent paired-end sequencing with 100 bp reads on an Illumina HiSeq2000. On the authors' methods: SOAPnuke was used for read processing, and reads with adapters, uncalled bases, a mean Phred below 15, or no exact constant-primer or identifier match were discarded. COPE v1.2.5 was used to merge the high-quality paired reads. Unique nucleotide sequences were defined as clonotypes and aligned to IMGT TRB V, D and J references using MiTCR v1.1. Only V-J combinations with frequency above 0.0001 were analysed, covering around 99% of repertoires. For each V-J combination, a TCR clonal expansion and chaos score was defined as the ratio of F50 clonal expansion to chaos observed in the TCRdist matrix. Welch's t-statistics and random forest were used to reduce features to 13 V-J combinations, which were fed into a naive Bayes classifier. The similarity between thyroid and blood repertoires was quantified using the Morisita-Horn index. TCRdb reprocessed the public reads (quality trimming at Q25 with fastp, clone calling with MiXCR) and kept in-frame beta chains. CDR3 protein duplicates are merged, each entry listing the most common genes and DNA. None of the V and J calls come from the authors' own analysis; TCRdb made them. The sample data list 300,000 to 400,000 distinct CDR3 sequences, and roughly a sixth of these were observed just once. The ten biggest clones cover roughly an eighth of the sample.

This receptor was obtained from an adult man with Graves' ophthalmopathy. The specimen was peripheral blood. Rearrangement joined TRBV7-8 to TRBJ2-7, with the D gene not confidently named. The bases read TGTGCCAGCAGCTTTGGCCTCTCCTTCTCCTACGAGCAGTACTTC. Translation gives CASSFGLSFSYEQYF.